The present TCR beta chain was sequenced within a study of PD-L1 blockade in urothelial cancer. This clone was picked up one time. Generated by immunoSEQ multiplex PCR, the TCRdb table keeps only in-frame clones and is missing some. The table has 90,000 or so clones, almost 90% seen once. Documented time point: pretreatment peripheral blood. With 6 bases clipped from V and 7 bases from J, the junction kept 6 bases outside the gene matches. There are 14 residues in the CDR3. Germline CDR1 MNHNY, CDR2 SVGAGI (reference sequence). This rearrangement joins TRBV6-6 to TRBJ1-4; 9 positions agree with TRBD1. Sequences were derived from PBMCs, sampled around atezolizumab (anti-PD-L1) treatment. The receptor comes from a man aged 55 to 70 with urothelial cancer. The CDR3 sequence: CASSEQGASEKLFF. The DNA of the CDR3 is TGTGCCAGCAGCGAACAGGGGGCGAGTGAAAAACTGTTTTTT.